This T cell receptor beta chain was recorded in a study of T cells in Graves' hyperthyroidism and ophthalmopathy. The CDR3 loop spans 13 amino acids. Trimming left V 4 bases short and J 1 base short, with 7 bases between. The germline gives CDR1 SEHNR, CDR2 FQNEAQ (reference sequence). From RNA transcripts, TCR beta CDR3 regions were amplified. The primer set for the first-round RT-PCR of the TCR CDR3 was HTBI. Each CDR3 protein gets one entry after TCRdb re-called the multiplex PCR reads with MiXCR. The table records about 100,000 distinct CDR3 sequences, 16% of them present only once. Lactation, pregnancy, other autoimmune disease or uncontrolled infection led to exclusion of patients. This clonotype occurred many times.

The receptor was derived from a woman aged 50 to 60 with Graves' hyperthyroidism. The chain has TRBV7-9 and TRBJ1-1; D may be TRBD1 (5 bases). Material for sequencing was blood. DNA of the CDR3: TGTGCCAGCAGCTGGGACCCGAACACTGAAGCTTTCTTT. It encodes CASSWDPNTEAFF.